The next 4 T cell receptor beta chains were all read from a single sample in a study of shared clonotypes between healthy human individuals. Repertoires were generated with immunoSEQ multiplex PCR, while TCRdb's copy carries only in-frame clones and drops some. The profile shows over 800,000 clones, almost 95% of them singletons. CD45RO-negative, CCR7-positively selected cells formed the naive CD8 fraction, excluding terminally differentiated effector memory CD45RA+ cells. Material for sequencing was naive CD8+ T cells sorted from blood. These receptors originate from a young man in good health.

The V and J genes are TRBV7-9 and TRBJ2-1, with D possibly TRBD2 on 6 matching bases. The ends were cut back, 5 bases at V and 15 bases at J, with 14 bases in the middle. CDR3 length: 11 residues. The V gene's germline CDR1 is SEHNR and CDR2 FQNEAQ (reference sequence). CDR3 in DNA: TGTGCCAGCAGCAGGACTATTGATCGGTTCTTC. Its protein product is CASSRTIDRFF. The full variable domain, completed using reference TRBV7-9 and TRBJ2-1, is DTGVSQNPRHKITKRGQNVTFRCDPISEHNRLYWYRQTLGQGPEFLTYFQNEAQLEKSRLLSDRFSAERPKGSFSTLEIQRTEQGDSAMYLCASSRTIDRFFGPGTRLTVL.

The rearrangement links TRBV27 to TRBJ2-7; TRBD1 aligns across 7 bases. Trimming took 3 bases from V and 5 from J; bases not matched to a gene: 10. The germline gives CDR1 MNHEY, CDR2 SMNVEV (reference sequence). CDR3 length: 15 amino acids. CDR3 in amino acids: CASSFHRGTQNEQYF. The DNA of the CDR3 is TGTGCCAGCAGTTTCCACAGGGGAACCCAAAACGAGCAGTACTTC.

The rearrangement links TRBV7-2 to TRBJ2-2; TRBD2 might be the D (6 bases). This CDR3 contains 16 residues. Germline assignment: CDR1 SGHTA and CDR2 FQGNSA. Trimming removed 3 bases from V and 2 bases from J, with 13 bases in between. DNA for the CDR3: TGTGCCAGCAGCTTCTTTCCTAGCGACAACACCGGGGAGCTGTTTTTT. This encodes CASSFFPSDNTGELFF.

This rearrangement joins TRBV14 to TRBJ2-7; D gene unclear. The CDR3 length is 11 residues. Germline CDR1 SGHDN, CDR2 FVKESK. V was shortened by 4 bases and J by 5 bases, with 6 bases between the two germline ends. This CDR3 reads CASSPTNEQYF. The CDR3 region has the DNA TGTGCCAGCAGCCCAACAAACGAGCAGTACTTC.